This T cell receptor (beta chain) is from a study of cytomegalovirus exposure and HLA in healthy donors. In the case of this clone: What it binds is not known.

The J segment lost 1 base and the V segment lost 4 bases, leaving 9 bases of the junction unmatched. This CDR3 comprises 16 residues. CDR1 and CDR2 from the germline V gene are PRHDT and FYEKMQ (reference sequence). The PCR used 60 Vbeta and 13 Jbeta primers. The assay was immunoSEQ multiplex PCR, and TCRdb's table has in-frame clones only and misses some. The table shows about 98,000 clones, with less than 70% occurring only once. Study results and limitations: The authors later linked a missense DCLRE1C variant to TCR beta V- and J-gene trimming. The study put 150 or so TCR beta chains on its list as cytomegalovirus-associated. Sequencing likely caused a cluster of highly shared sequence variants.

The clonotype comes from a female donor in good health and CMV-seronegative. V is TRBV13 and J is TRBJ2-5; 7 bases align to TRBD2. The sequenced material came from PBMCs. CDR3 sequence: CASSSLGSGRQETQYF. The CDR3 region has the DNA TGTGCCAGCAGCTCCCTTGGTAGCGGGCGCCAAGAGACCCAGTACTTC.